The source of this T cell receptor beta chain is a study of cytomegalovirus exposure and HLA in healthy donors. 13 Jbeta primers and 60 Vbeta primers were used for the PCR. TCRdb keeps only in-frame clones here, not all; method: immunoSEQ multiplex PCR. The repertoire holds approximately 120,000 clones, roughly 81% seen once, with 1.1% in the top ten. Germline CDR1 is SNHLY and CDR2 is FYNNEI. V gave up 3 bases and J gave up 0 bases; unmatched junction bases: 8. This CDR3 spans 18 amino acids. Sequences were obtained from PBMCs. This clonotype was sampled from a woman aged 25 to 39 in good health and CMV-seronegative. This chain uses TRBV2 with TRBJ2-1; TRBD2 matches 10 bases. The CDR3 DNA sequence: TGTGCCAGCAGTGAGACCCTAGCGGGAGCAAGCTCCTACAATGAGCAGTTCTTC. Protein: CASSETLAGASSYNEQFF.